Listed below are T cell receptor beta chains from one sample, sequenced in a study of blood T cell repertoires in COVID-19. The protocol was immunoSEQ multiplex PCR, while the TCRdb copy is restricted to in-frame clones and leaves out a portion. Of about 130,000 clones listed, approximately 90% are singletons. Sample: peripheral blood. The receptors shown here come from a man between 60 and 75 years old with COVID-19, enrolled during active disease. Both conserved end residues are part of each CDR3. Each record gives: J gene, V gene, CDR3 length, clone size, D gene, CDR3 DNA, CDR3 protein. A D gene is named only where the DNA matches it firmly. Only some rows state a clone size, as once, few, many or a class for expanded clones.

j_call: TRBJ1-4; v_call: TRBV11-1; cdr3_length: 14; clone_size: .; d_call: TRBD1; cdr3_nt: TGTGCCAGCAGCTTGGGGGGACAGACTGAAAAACTGTTTTTT; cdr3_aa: CASSLGGQTEKLFF
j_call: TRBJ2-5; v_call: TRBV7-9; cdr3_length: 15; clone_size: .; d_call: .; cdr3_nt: TGTGCCAGCAGCTTAGCCACCGGTTTTCAAGAGACCCAGTACTTC; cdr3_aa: CASSLATGFQETQYF
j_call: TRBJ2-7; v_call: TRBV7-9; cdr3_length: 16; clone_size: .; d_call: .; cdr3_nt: TGTGCCAGCAGCTTAGGATGGGCATTCGGATCCTACGAGCAGTACTTC; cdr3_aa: CASSLGWAFGSYEQYF
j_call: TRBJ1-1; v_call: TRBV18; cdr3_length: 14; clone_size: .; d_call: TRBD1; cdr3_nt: TGTGCCAGCTCACGGGACAGGAGATACACTGAAGCTTTCTTT; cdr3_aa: CASSRDRRYTEAFF
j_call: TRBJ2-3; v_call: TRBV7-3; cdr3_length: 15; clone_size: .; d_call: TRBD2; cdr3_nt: TGTGCCAGCAGCTTAAGCGGCGGGGGTGCCGATACGCAGTATTTT; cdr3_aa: CASSLSGGGADTQYF
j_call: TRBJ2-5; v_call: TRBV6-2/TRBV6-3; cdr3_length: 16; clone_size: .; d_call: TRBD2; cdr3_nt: TGTGCCAGCAGCCCTAGCGGGGCACTAACTTGGGAGACCCAGTACTTC; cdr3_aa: CASSPSGALTWETQYF
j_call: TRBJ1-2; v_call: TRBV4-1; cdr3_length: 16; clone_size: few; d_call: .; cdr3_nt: TGCGCCAGCAGCCCCCTGATTACCCAGGGGATATATGGCTACACCTTC; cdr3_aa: CASSPLITQGIYGYTF
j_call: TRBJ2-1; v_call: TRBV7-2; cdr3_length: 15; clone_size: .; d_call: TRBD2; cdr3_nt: TGTGCCAGCAGCTTAGTGTCTAGCGGGAACAATGAGCAGTTCTTC; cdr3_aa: CASSLVSSGNNEQFF
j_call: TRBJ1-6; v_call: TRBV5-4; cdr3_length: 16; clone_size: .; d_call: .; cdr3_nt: TGTGCCAGCAGCAGAGGGTCCCCGGCGGGTAATTCACCCCTCCACTTT; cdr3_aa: CASSRGSPAGNSPLHF
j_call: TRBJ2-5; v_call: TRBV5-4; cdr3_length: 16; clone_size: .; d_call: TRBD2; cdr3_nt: TGTGCCAGCAGCCCGGGACTAGCGGGGGGGCCAGAGACCCAGTACTTC; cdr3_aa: CASSPGLAGGPETQYF
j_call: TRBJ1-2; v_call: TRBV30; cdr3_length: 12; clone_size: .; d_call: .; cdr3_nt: TGTGCCTGGAGCCTCCGGGAATCGGGCTACACCTTC; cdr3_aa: CAWSLRESGYTF
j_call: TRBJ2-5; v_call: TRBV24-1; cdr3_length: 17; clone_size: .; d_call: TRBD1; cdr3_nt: TGTGCCACCAGTGCCTCCGGAACAGGGGGTTTTCAAGAGACCCAGTACTTC; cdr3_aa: CATSASGTGGFQETQYF
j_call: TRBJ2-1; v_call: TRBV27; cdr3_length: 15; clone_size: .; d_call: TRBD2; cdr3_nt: TGTGCCAGCAGTTTGAGCGGGGGGGCCTACAATGAGCAGTTCTTC; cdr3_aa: CASSLSGGAYNEQFF
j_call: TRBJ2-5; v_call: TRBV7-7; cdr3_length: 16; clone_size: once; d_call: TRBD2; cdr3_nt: TGTGCCAGCAGCTTAGGGCTAGCGGGGGTTCAAGAGACCCAGTACTTC; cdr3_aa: CASSLGLAGVQETQYF
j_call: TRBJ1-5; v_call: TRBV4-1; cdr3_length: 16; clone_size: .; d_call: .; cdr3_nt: TGCGCCAGCAGACAAGCCGGCTTAGGGGGCAATCAGCCCCAGCATTTT; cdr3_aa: CASRQAGLGGNQPQHF
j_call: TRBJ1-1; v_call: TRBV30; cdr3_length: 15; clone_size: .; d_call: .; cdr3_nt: TGTGCCTGGAGCCCCGTCCGAACAGGTGTACTTGAAGCTTTCTTT; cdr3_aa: CAWSPVRTGVLEAFF